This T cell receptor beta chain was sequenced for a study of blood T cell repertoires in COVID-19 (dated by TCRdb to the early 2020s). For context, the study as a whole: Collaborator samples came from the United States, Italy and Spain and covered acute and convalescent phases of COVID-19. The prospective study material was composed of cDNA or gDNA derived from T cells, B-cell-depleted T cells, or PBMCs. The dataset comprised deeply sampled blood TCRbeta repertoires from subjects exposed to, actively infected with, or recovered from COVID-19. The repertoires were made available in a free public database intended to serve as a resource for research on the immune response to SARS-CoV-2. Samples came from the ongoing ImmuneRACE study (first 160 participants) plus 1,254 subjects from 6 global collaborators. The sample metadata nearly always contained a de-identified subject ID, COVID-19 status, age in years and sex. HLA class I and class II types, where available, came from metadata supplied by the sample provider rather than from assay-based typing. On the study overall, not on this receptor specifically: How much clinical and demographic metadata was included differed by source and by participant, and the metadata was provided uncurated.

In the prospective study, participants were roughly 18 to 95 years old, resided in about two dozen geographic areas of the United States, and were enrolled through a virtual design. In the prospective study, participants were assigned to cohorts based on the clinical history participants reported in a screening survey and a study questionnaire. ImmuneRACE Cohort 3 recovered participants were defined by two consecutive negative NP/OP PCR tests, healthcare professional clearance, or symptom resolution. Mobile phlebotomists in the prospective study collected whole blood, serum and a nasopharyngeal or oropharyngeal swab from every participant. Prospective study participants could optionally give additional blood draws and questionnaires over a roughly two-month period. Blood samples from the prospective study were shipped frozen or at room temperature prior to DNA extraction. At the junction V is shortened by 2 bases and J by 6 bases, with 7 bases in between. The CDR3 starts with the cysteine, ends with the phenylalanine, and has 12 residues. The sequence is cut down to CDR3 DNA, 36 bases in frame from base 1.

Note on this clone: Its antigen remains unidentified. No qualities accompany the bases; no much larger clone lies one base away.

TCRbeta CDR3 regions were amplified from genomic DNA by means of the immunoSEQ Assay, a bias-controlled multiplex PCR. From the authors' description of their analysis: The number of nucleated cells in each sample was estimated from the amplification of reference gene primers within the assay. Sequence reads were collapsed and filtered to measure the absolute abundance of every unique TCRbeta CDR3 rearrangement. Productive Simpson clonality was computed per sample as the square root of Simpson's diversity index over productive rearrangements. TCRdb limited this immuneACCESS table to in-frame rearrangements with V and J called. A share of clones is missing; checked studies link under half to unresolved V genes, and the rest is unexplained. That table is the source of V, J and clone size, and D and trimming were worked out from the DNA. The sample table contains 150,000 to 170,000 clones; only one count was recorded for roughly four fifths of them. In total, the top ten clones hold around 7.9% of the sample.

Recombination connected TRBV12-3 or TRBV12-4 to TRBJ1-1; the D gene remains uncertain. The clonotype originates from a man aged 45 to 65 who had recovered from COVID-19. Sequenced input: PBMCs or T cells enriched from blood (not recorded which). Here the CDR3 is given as CASSLYTPEAFF. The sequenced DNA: TGTGCCAGCAGTTTATATACTCCTGAAGCTTTCTTT.